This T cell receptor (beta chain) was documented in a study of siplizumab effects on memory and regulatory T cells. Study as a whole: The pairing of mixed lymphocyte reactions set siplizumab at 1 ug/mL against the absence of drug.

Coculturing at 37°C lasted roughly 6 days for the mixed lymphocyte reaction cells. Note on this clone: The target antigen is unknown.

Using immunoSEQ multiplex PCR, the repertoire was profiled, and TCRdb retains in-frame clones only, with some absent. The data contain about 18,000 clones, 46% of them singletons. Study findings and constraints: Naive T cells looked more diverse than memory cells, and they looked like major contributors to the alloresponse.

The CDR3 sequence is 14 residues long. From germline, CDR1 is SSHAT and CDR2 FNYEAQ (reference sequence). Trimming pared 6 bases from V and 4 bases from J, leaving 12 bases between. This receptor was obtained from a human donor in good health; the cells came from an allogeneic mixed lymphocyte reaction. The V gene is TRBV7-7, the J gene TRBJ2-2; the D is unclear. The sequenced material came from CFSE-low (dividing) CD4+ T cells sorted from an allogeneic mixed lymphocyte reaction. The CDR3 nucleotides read TGTGCCAGCAGTCCTACTACTTCCACCGGGGAGCTGTTTTTT. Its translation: CASSPTTSTGELFF.